This T cell receptor beta chain was profiled in a study of OX40 agonist ivuxolimab in advanced cancers. Study-wide results and limits: Low levels of normalized T-cell clonal expansion also appeared in some nonresponders.

Notes on this clone: The antigen remains unidentified.

Repertoires were generated with immunoSEQ multiplex PCR, while TCRdb's copy carries only in-frame clones and drops some. Among some 42,000 clones listed, approximately 87% were seen once. V shed 5 bases and J 5 bases; nucleotides not matched to a gene: 9. Germline CDR1 and CDR2: SEHNR and FQNEAQ (reference sequence). The length of the CDR3 is 15 residues. The chain employs TRBV7-9 and TRBJ1-1; 9 bases agree with TRBD1. This TCR came from an adult with an advanced solid tumor such as melanoma, head and neck, liver or kidney cancer. The sample in question was CD4+ or CD8+ T cells sorted from blood, obtained in a trial of the OX40 agonist ivuxolimab. The CDR3 DNA reads as TGTGCCAGCAGCGCAACCGGGACAGGGCTGACTGAAGCTTTCTTT. Its protein product is CASSATGTGLTEAFF.